This record covers a single T cell receptor (beta chain). What it binds is not known. The length of the CDR3 is 10 residues. Per germline, CDR1 DFQATT and CDR2 SNEGSKA (reference sequence). Deletions cut 4 bases from V and 12 bases from J, with 10 bases between. This record belongs to a study of cytomegalovirus exposure and HLA in healthy donors. Study in general: Around 89 million unique TCRs from HLA-typed donors made up an early data release.

The PCR ran on 60 Vbeta and 13 Jbeta primers. Sequencing was performed with immunoSEQ multiplex PCR; in TCRdb, only in-frame clones are kept and a portion is missing. The sample has approximately 160,000 clones, about 65% seen once. Study results and limitations: Indistinguishability led to the exclusion of some V segments, TRBV6-2 and TRBV6-3 included. CMV serostatus alone was available as immune exposure information.

The sequence was obtained from a woman younger than 35 in good health and CMV-seropositive. The genes are TRBV20-1 and TRBJ2-1; D is unclear. Sequencing was performed on PBMCs. The CDR3 is CSATSLWQFF. Written as DNA, the CDR3 is TGCAGTGCTACTAGTCTCTGGCAGTTCTTC.